This entry lists 19 T cell receptor beta chains sequenced from one sample in a study of blood T cell repertoires in COVID-19. Using immunoSEQ multiplex PCR, the repertoire was profiled, and TCRdb retains in-frame clones only, with some absent. The table includes about 320,000 clones, approximately 84% detected once. The sequenced sample was PBMCs or T cells enriched from blood (not recorded which). The origin of the receptors is a woman between 18 and 29 years old who had recovered from COVID-19.

The gene calls are TRBV4-1 and TRBJ2-2; TRBD1 is a possible D gene (5 bases). V was pared by 4 bases and J by 6 bases, with 9 bases between. The V gene's germline CDR1 is MGHRA and CDR2 YSYEKL. There are 13 residues in the CDR3. The CDR3 region has the DNA TGCGCCAGCAGCCCGCAGGGATCCGGGGAGCTGTTTTTT. Its protein product is CASSPQGSGELFF.

This clone was observed a single time. V is TRBV7-2 and J is TRBJ2-6, with a tentative D call TRBD1 (6 bases). V dropped 4 bases and J dropped 2 bases, with 15 bases sitting between them. CDR3 size: 17 residues. The germline V gene encodes CDR1 SGHTA and CDR2 FQGNSA. The CDR3 nucleotides read TGTGCCAGCAGCTCGACAGGCTGGATGGCTGGGGCCAACGTCCTGACTTTC. This encodes CASSSTGWMAGANVLTF.

This chain uses TRBV27 with TRBJ1-2; 8 nucleotides align to TRBD1. Germline CDR1 and CDR2: MNHEY and SMNVEV (reference sequence). Germline trimming cut 8 bases from V and 4 bases from J; bases unmatched to any gene: 9. The CDR3 runs to 14 residues. CDR3 protein: CASGPQGVRYGYTF. The CDR3, as DNA: TGTGCCAGCGGACCACAGGGGGTCCGCTATGGCTACACCTTC.

The V call is TRBV7-3, the J call TRBJ2-7, with 10 bases aligning to TRBD1. Germline CDR1 reads SGHTA; CDR2 reads FQGTGA. J was trimmed by 6 bases and V by 4 bases; bases with no gene match: 3. The length of the CDR3 is 13 residues. The CDR3 DNA is TGTGCCAGCAGCTCAGGACAGGGGGGCGAGCAGTACTTC. Protein: CASSSGQGGEQYF.

V and J are TRBV3-1 (or the pseudogene TRBV3-2) and TRBJ2-7; 11 bases agree with TRBD2. The length of the CDR3 is 16 residues. Trimming took 1 base from V and 4 from J; bases not matched to a gene: 6. Germline CDR1 reads LGHDT; CDR2 reads YNNKEL (reference sequence). The CDR3 reads CASSQGLAGYPYEQYF. CDR3 DNA: TGTGCCAGCAGCCAAGGACTAGCGGGGTATCCTTACGAGCAGTACTTC.

This sequence joins TRBV6-5 and TRBJ1-2, with D unclear. V lost 2 bases and J 6 bases, leaving 7 bases between the germline ends. This CDR3 is built from 12 residues. Per germline, CDR1 MNHEY and CDR2 SVGAGI. CDR3 sequence (DNA): TGTGCCAGCAGTTACCCTGGAGATGGCTACACCTTC. It yields the protein CASSYPGDGYTF.

As DNA, the CDR3 is TGCGCCAGCAGCTTGGGCGCGGACAGGGGGCGAGAGACCCAGTACTTC. It specifies CASSLGADRGRETQYF. The gene calls are TRBV5-1 and TRBJ2-5; 11 positions agree with TRBD1. Trimming cost V 0 bases and J 4 bases; bases outside gene matches: 5. Germline values: CDR1 SGHRS, CDR2 YFSETQ. The CDR3 runs 16 residues.

The genes are TRBV28 and TRBJ1-2; 8 nucleotides line up with TRBD1. CDR3 length equals 13 residues. Germline-derived CDR1 and CDR2 are MDHEN and SYDVKM. With V trimmed by 6 bases and J by 6 bases, 6 bases remained unmatched. This CDR3 is CASRWGQVNGYTF. For the CDR3, the DNA is TGTGCCAGCAGATGGGGACAGGTCAATGGCTACACCTTC.

The chain has TRBV28 and TRBJ1-1; 9 bases match TRBD1. The CDR3 has 12 amino acids. Germline CDR1 and CDR2: MDHEN and SYDVKM. Trimming cost V 3 bases and J 11 bases; bases outside gene matches: 4. In nucleotides, the CDR3 is TGTGCCAGCAGTTTCTATGGACAGGGGGCTTTCTTT. Amino acids: CASSFYGQGAFF. Full variable domain (missing parts from reference TRBV28 and TRBJ1-1): DVKVTQSSRYLVKRTGEKVFLECVQDMDHENMFWYRQDPGLGLRLIYFSYDVKMKEKGDIPEGYSVSREKKERFSLILESASTNQTSMYLCASSFYGQGAFFGQGTRLTVV.

This clone was counted a few times. This chain links TRBV28 with TRBJ1-2; TRBD1 aligns across 9 bases. This CDR3 spans 14 amino acids. The V gene's germline CDR1 is MDHEN and CDR2 SYDVKM. J gave up 5 bases and V 8 bases, and 9 bases lay outside the gene matches. The CDR3 coding sequence is TGTGCCAGCGACCCAGGACAGGGGAGGTATGGCTACACCTTC. Protein sequence: CASDPGQGRYGYTF.

This chain joins TRBV28 and TRBJ1-1, with 8 bases lining up with TRBD1. CDR1 MDHEN and CDR2 SYDVKM come from the germline V gene. The trim removed 4 bases at V and 6 bases at J, leaving 4 bases unmatched. The CDR3 sequence is 13 residues long. CDR3 nucleotides: TGTGCCAGCAGTTGGCCAGGGGGCGCTGAAGCTTTCTTT. It translates to CASSWPGGAEAFF.

In this sample, this clone turned up a few times. J is TRBJ1-2 and V is TRBV5-1; 8 bases match TRBD1. The V and J ends lost 4 bases and 7 bases, in that order; junction bases with no gene match: 3. Germline V lookup: CDR1 SGHRS, CDR2 YFSETQ. CDR3 length: 12 residues. DNA of the CDR3: TGCGCCAGCAGCAGGACAGGGTCTGGCTACACCTTC. This translates into CASSRTGSGYTF.

CDR3 bases: TGTGCCAGCAGATCGACAGGGGTAGCCAAAAACATTCAGTACTTC. Amino acids: CASRSTGVAKNIQYF. The chain carries TRBV6-5 and TRBJ2-4; 8 bases line up with TRBD1. The CDR3 is made up of 15 amino acids. The germline V gene encodes CDR1 MNHEY and CDR2 SVGAGI. V lost 6 bases to trimming and J lost 0 bases; unmatched junction nucleotides: 4.

The CDR3 sequence is CAASSMRDNEQFF. DNA of the CDR3: TGTGCCGCGAGCAGCATGCGGGACAATGAGCAGTTCTTC. J is TRBJ2-1 and V is TRBV10-3; D might be TRBD2 (5 bases). Trimming took 11 bases from V and 5 from J, leaving 16 bases between them. Germline V gene lookup returns CDR1 ENHRY and CDR2 SYGVKD. The CDR3 covers 13 residues.

This chain connects TRBV20-1 to TRBJ1-1; 7 bases fit TRBD1. The CDR3 sequence is 13 residues long. V shed 6 bases, J shed 3 bases, and the junction held 7 bases outside the gene matches. CDR1 is DFQATT and CDR2 is SNEGSKA in the germline V gene (reference sequence). The CDR3 here is CSASGDSYTEAFF. The CDR3 DNA is TGCAGTGCAAGTGGGGACAGCTACACTGAAGCTTTCTTT.

The rearrangement links TRBV9 to TRBJ1-2; 12 nucleotides agree with TRBD1. Germline CDR1 SGDLS, CDR2 YYNGEE. CDR3 length: 16 amino acids. V was pared by 3 bases and J by 3 bases, with 6 bases of the junction left unmatched. The DNA for the CDR3 is TGTGCCAGCAGCGAGGGGGACAGGGGGCGATACTATGGCTACACCTTC. This translates into CASSEGDRGRYYGYTF.

This rearrangement joins TRBV4-2 to TRBJ1-1; D is uncertain. Germline CDR1 and CDR2: LGHNA and YNFKEQ. V was pared by 4 bases and J by 0 bases, with 9 bases between. CDR3 length equals 14 residues. As DNA, the CDR3 is TGTGCCAGCAGCCCAGAGCACTTGAACACTGAAGCTTTCTTT. Its translation is CASSPEHLNTEAFF.

This clone was seen more than once but under ten times. Other DNA sequences in the same sample also yield this CDR3. The chain has TRBV12-3 or TRBV12-4 and TRBJ2-2, with no clear D. V was clipped by 5 bases and J by 4 bases, with 5 bases between them. The CDR3 is 12 residues long. CDR3 sequence: CASSRGTGELFF. In DNA, the CDR3 is TGTGCCAGCAGTAGAGGCACCGGGGAGCTGTTTTTT.

In this sample, this clone turned up a few times. V is TRBV18 and J is TRBJ2-5; possibly TRBD2 for D (6 bases). The CDR3 is 14 residues long. V was cut by 1 base and J by 0 bases, with 6 bases left in between. Germline V CDR1 and CDR2: KGHSH, LQKENI. CDR3 nucleotides: TGTGCCAGCTCACCACGGGACTACCAAGAGACCCAGTACTTC. Protein product: CASSPRDYQETQYF.